The 3 T cell receptor beta chains presented below share a single source sample, sequenced in a study of spatial heterogeneity in lung cancer. Time point: sample taken at primary tumor resection. One entry per CDR3 protein, called by TCRdb with MiXCR from the 5' RACE reads. The repertoire holds about 7,900 distinct CDR3 sequences, with roughly 4.3% as singletons. The material sequenced was PBMCs, taken at surgery. The receptors stem from a male donor with early-stage non-small cell lung cancer.

This clonotype appeared many times. The gene calls are TRBV11-2 and TRBJ2-2; 8 bases agree with TRBD2. Unmatched junction bases numbered 6, after V lost 0 bases and J lost 6 bases. CDR3 size: 16 residues. CDR1 is SGHAT and CDR2 is FQNNGV in the germline V gene. CDR3 protein: CASSLDLGGVAGELFF. The CDR3 DNA reads as TGTGCCAGCAGCTTAGACCTCGGGGGGGTCGCCGGGGAGCTGTTTTTT.

This clonotype was found many times. CDR3 sequence: CASSLVQGYGYTF. The CDR3 DNA follows: TGCGCCAGCAGCTTGGTACAGGGCTATGGCTACACCTTC. V is TRBV5-1 and J is TRBJ1-2, with D possibly TRBD1 on 6 matching bases. Germline V gene lookup returns CDR1 SGHRS and CDR2 YFSETQ. V dropped 0 bases and J dropped 4 bases, with 7 bases sitting between them. The CDR3 has 13 residues.

V usage is TRBV12-3 or TRBV12-4 and J usage is TRBJ1-1; no clear D gene. The CDR3 runs to 13 residues. Trimming stripped 6 bases from V and 4 bases from J, with 12 bases between. In DNA form, the CDR3 reads TGTGCCAGCAGCCCGGGGTCGGGCACTGAAGCTTTCTTT. Translated, it gives CASSPGSGTEAFF.